This is a list of T cell receptor beta chains from one sample in a study of cytomegalovirus exposure and HLA in healthy donors. Produced via immunoSEQ multiplex PCR; TCRdb's table is partial and in-frame only. The sample shows more than 95,000 clones, 70% to 80% of them seen only once. The source material was PBMCs. All receptors come from a man between 25 and 39 years old in good health and CMV-seropositive. Both conserved end residues are part of each CDR3. The D gene is left open where the match is weak. Size is stated for part of the rows, as once, few or many counts, or as a class when the clone is expanded.

v_call: TRBV7-9
d_call: .
clone_size: .
j_call: TRBJ2-4
cdr3_length: 15
cdr3_aa: CASSFSIVTTNIQYF
cdr3_nt: TGTGCCAGCAGCTTTTCGATTGTGACAACCAACATTCAGTACTTC

v_call: TRBV5-4
d_call: TRBD1
clone_size: .
j_call: TRBJ1-2
cdr3_length: 15
cdr3_aa: CASRVQGAPPYGYTF
cdr3_nt: TGTGCCAGCAGGGTACAGGGGGCCCCCCCCTATGGCTACACCTTC

v_call: TRBV19
d_call: TRBD1
clone_size: .
j_call: TRBJ2-3
cdr3_length: 15
cdr3_aa: CASRFQGATTDTQYF
cdr3_nt: TGTGCCAGTAGGTTTCAGGGGGCAACCACAGATACGCAGTATTTT

v_call: TRBV5-1
d_call: .
clone_size: .
j_call: TRBJ2-5
cdr3_length: 14
cdr3_aa: CASSSQGTQETQYF
cdr3_nt: TGCGCCAGCAGCTCCCAGGGGACCCAAGAGACCCAGTACTTC

v_call: TRBV28
d_call: TRBD2
clone_size: .
j_call: TRBJ2-7
cdr3_length: 15
cdr3_aa: CASSPSGTRFSEQYF
cdr3_nt: TGTGCCAGCAGTCCCTCCGGGACTAGATTTTCCGAGCAGTACTTC

v_call: TRBV11-2
d_call: .
clone_size: .
j_call: TRBJ2-7
cdr3_length: 11
cdr3_aa: CASSFTYEQYF
cdr3_nt: TGTGCCAGCAGCTTCACCTACGAGCAGTACTTC

v_call: TRBV5-4
d_call: TRBD2
clone_size: .
j_call: TRBJ2-1
cdr3_length: 15
cdr3_aa: CASSLAGGPMNEQFF
cdr3_nt: TGTGCCAGCAGCTTAGCGGGAGGGCCTATGAATGAGCAGTTCTTC

v_call: TRBV27
d_call: .
clone_size: .
j_call: TRBJ1-1
cdr3_length: 14
cdr3_aa: CASSSPRWQGTAFF
cdr3_nt: TGTGCCAGCAGTTCCCCTAGATGGCAGGGGACGGCTTTCTTT

v_call: TRBV7-2
d_call: .
clone_size: .
j_call: TRBJ2-3
cdr3_length: 13
cdr3_aa: CASSLRRTDTQYF
cdr3_nt: TGTGCCAGCAGCTTAAGGCGGACAGATACGCAGTATTTT

v_call: TRBV9
d_call: .
clone_size: few
j_call: TRBJ1-2
cdr3_length: 16
cdr3_aa: CASSVDREISNYGYTF
cdr3_nt: TGTGCCAGCAGCGTAGACCGGGAGATCTCGAACTATGGCTACACCTTC

v_call: TRBV5-1
d_call: TRBD2
clone_size: .
j_call: TRBJ2-2
cdr3_length: 16
cdr3_aa: CASSPSLGGDTGELFF
cdr3_nt: TGCGCCAGCAGCCCCTCGTTGGGGGGGGACACCGGGGAGCTGTTTTTT

v_call: TRBV19
d_call: TRBD2
clone_size: .
j_call: TRBJ2-2
cdr3_length: 16
cdr3_aa: CASNAGLAGTTGELFF
cdr3_nt: TGTGCCAGCAACGCCGGACTAGCGGGAACCACCGGGGAGCTGTTTTTT

v_call: TRBV30
d_call: .
clone_size: .
j_call: TRBJ2-3
cdr3_length: 14
cdr3_aa: CAWRLKGGTDTQYF
cdr3_nt: TGTGCCTGGAGATTGAAGGGGGGCACAGATACGCAGTATTTT

v_call: TRBV11-3
d_call: .
clone_size: few
j_call: TRBJ2-3
cdr3_length: 15
cdr3_aa: CASSLPGEMADTQYF
cdr3_nt: TGTGCCAGCAGCTTACCGGGGGAGATGGCAGATACGCAGTATTTT

v_call: TRBV19
d_call: .
clone_size: .
j_call: TRBJ2-7
cdr3_length: 16
cdr3_aa: CASSIDLEAATYEQYF
cdr3_nt: TGTGCCAGTAGTATAGATCTTGAGGCAGCGACCTACGAGCAGTACTTC

v_call: TRBV5-6
d_call: TRBD1
clone_size: once
j_call: TRBJ2-7
cdr3_length: 16
cdr3_aa: CASSLNLNRGRREQYF
cdr3_nt: TGTGCCAGCAGCCTGAACCTCAACAGGGGGCGCCGGGAGCAGTACTTC

v_call: TRBV29-1
d_call: TRBD1
clone_size: .
j_call: TRBJ2-3
cdr3_length: 16
cdr3_aa: CSTKSATGQGSDTQYF
cdr3_nt: TGCAGCACGAAATCCGCCACGGGACAGGGTTCAGATACGCAGTATTTT

v_call: TRBV27
d_call: TRBD2
clone_size: .
j_call: TRBJ2-7
cdr3_length: 15
cdr3_aa: CASSLLGRETYEQYF
cdr3_nt: TGTGCCAGCAGTTTATTAGGGCGGGAGACCTACGAGCAGTACTTC

v_call: TRBV4-3
d_call: TRBD1
clone_size: .
j_call: TRBJ1-2
cdr3_length: 13
cdr3_aa: CASSRWTGNGYTF
cdr3_nt: TGCGCCAGCAGCCGCTGGACAGGGAATGGCTACACCTTC

v_call: TRBV6-6
d_call: .
clone_size: .
j_call: TRBJ2-1
cdr3_length: 15
cdr3_aa: CASRLRLVYDYEQFF
cdr3_nt: TGTGCCAGCAGACTCCGACTAGTTTACGACTATGAGCAGTTCTTC

v_call: TRBV30
d_call: TRBD1
clone_size: once
j_call: TRBJ2-6
cdr3_length: 17
cdr3_aa: CAWSSGQGASGANVLTF
cdr3_nt: TGTGCCTGGAGTTCCGGACAGGGGGCGTCTGGGGCCAACGTCCTGACTTTC

v_call: TRBV11-3
d_call: .
clone_size: .
j_call: TRBJ1-5
cdr3_length: 15
cdr3_aa: CASSLYSGINQPQHF
cdr3_nt: TGTGCCAGCAGCTTGTACTCAGGGATCAATCAGCCCCAGCATTTT

v_call: TRBV19
d_call: .
clone_size: .
j_call: TRBJ2-7
cdr3_length: 14
cdr3_aa: CASSTHYRFYEQYF
cdr3_nt: TGTGCCAGTAGTACCCATTACAGGTTTTACGAGCAGTACTTC

v_call: TRBV4-2
d_call: TRBD2
clone_size: .
j_call: TRBJ2-7
cdr3_length: 17
cdr3_aa: CASSQSLAGAGVYEQYF
cdr3_nt: TGTGCCAGCAGCCAAAGTCTTGCGGGAGCCGGGGTCTACGAGCAGTACTTC

v_call: TRBV27
d_call: TRBD1
clone_size: .
j_call: TRBJ2-6
cdr3_length: 20
cdr3_aa: CASTSIYPTGAASGANGLTF
cdr3_nt: TGTGCCAGCACCTCGATTTACCCGACAGGGGCGGCCTCTGGGGCCAACGGCCTGACTTTC

v_call: TRBV30
d_call: TRBD2
clone_size: .
j_call: TRBJ2-2
cdr3_length: 14
cdr3_aa: CAWSPGGYTGELFF
cdr3_nt: TGTGCCTGGAGTCCGGGAGGTTACACCGGGGAGCTGTTTTTT

v_call: TRBV19
d_call: .
clone_size: .
j_call: TRBJ2-7
cdr3_length: 13
cdr3_aa: CASSRTSSYEQYF
cdr3_nt: TGTGCCAGTAGTAGGACAAGCTCCTACGAGCAGTACTTC

v_call: TRBV5-5
d_call: TRBD1
clone_size: .
j_call: TRBJ2-7
cdr3_length: 17
cdr3_aa: CASSFRVGGQSSYEQYF
cdr3_nt: TGTGCCAGCAGCTTCCGAGTTGGGGGACAGAGCTCCTACGAGCAGTACTTC

v_call: TRBV2
d_call: TRBD1
clone_size: few
j_call: TRBJ2-6
cdr3_length: 17
cdr3_aa: CASSSKGGQAGANVLTF
cdr3_nt: TGTGCCAGCAGTTCTAAAGGGGGACAGGCTGGGGCCAACGTCCTGACTTTC

v_call: TRBV5-1
d_call: .
clone_size: .
j_call: TRBJ1-2
cdr3_length: 14
cdr3_aa: CASSLEQPGGGYTF
cdr3_nt: TGCGCCAGCAGCTTGGAACAACCCGGCGGCGGCTACACCTTC

v_call: TRBV5-1
d_call: .
clone_size: .
j_call: TRBJ2-1
cdr3_length: 15
cdr3_aa: CASSLGGGYNNEQFF
cdr3_nt: TGCGCCAGCAGCTTAGGAGGGGGCTACAACAATGAGCAGTTCTTC

v_call: TRBV19
d_call: TRBD1
clone_size: .
j_call: TRBJ1-4
cdr3_length: 17
cdr3_aa: CASSLITGAATNEKLFF
cdr3_nt: TGTGCCAGTAGTTTAATTACAGGGGCCGCAACTAATGAAAAACTGTTTTTT

v_call: TRBV18
d_call: .
clone_size: few
j_call: TRBJ1-3
cdr3_length: 16
cdr3_aa: CASSPAGLFIGNTIYF
cdr3_nt: TGTGCCAGCTCACCCGCCGGACTGTTCATTGGAAACACCATATATTTT

v_call: TRBV30
d_call: .
clone_size: .
j_call: TRBJ2-7
cdr3_length: 14
cdr3_aa: CAWKGPGVNYEQYF
cdr3_nt: TGTGCCTGGAAGGGTCCGGGAGTAAACTACGAGCAGTACTTC

v_call: TRBV27
d_call: TRBD1
clone_size: .
j_call: TRBJ1-2
cdr3_length: 15
cdr3_aa: CASSLSTGANYGYTF
cdr3_nt: TGTGCCAGCAGTTTATCAACAGGGGCCAACTATGGCTACACCTTC

v_call: TRBV7-9
d_call: TRBD1
clone_size: .
j_call: TRBJ1-1
cdr3_length: 15
cdr3_aa: CASSLRGRLGTEAFF
cdr3_nt: TGTGCCAGCAGCTTAAGGGGGCGGTTGGGGACTGAAGCTTTCTTT

v_call: TRBV7-9
d_call: TRBD2
clone_size: .
j_call: TRBJ2-3
cdr3_length: 16
cdr3_aa: CSSSLQLAGDTDTQYF
cdr3_nt: TGTTCCAGCAGCTTGCAACTAGCGGGGGACACAGATACGCAGTATTTT

v_call: TRBV5-8
d_call: .
clone_size: few
j_call: TRBJ2-7
cdr3_length: 15
cdr3_aa: CASSQDFSNSYEQYF
cdr3_nt: TGTGCCAGCAGCCAAGATTTCAGTAATTCCTACGAGCAGTACTTC

v_call: TRBV28
d_call: TRBD1
clone_size: .
j_call: TRBJ2-5
cdr3_length: 16
cdr3_aa: CASSFLTGGFQETQYF
cdr3_nt: TGTGCCAGCAGTTTCCTGACAGGGGGCTTCCAAGAGACCCAGTACTTC

v_call: TRBV29-1
d_call: .
clone_size: .
j_call: TRBJ2-7
cdr3_length: 12
cdr3_aa: CSVRGNSYEQYF
cdr3_nt: TGCAGCGTTAGGGGAAACTCCTACGAGCAGTACTTC

v_call: TRBV29-1
d_call: .
clone_size: .
j_call: TRBJ2-7
cdr3_length: 14
cdr3_aa: CSVAGTLSGYEQYF
cdr3_nt: TGCAGCGTCGCAGGGACTTTAAGCGGCTACGAGCAGTACTTC